Shown below are 16 T cell receptor beta chains from a single sample sequenced in a study of beta chain features in type 1 diabetes. Reverse transcribing all isolated RNA meant expressed TCRB transcripts were sequenced. Clones were read by immunoSEQ multiplex PCR, and TCRdb kept only the in-frame ones, dropping some. The table shows fewer than 250,000 clones, with around 68% occurring only once. Material for sequencing was naive CD4+ T cells from blood. Receptors originate from a man aged 25-45 years in good health.

This clone turned up a few times. The rearrangement links TRBV29-1 to TRBJ2-5; D is unclear. CDR1 is SQVTM and CDR2 is ANQGSEA in the germline V gene. The CDR3 consists of 13 residues. V lost 5 bases and J lost 4, with 14 bases in between. Here the CDR3 DNA reads TGCAGCGTTACGGGTCGGCTCATAGAGACCCAGTACTTC. Amino acids: CSVTGRLIETQYF. Complete variable domain (other parts from reference TRBV29-1 and TRBJ2-5): SAVISQKPSRDICQRGTSLTIQCQVDSQVTMMFWYRQQPGQSLTLIATANQGSEATYESGFVIDKFPISRPNLTFSTLTVSNMSPEDSSIYLCSVTGRLIETQYFGPGTRLLVL.

This clone came up a few times. The chain couples TRBV6-6 to TRBJ2-3, with D perhaps matching TRBD1 (7 bases). The CDR3 contains 14 residues. Germline CDR1 MNHNY, CDR2 SVGAGI (reference sequence). Trimming left V 6 bases short and J 3 bases short, with 13 bases between. This chain's CDR3 is CASSRQGGTDTQYF. The DNA for the CDR3 is TGTGCCAGCAGCCGACAGGGAGGAACAGATACGCAGTATTTT.

The count of this clone is one. At one end, the junction sequence differs from germline, possibly due to a read error. This chain joins TRBV10-3 and TRBJ1-2; no reliable D call. Germline CDR1 and CDR2: ENHRY and SYGVKD. CDR3 length equals 14 residues. CDR3 protein: CAIRDGNTGLGYTF. The CDR3 nucleotides read TGCGCCATCCGCGACGGGAACACGGGTTTGGGCTACACCTTC.

The chain uses TRBV27 and TRBJ2-1; possible D gene TRBD2, 6 bases. The CDR3 extends over 16 amino acids. Trimming left V 5 bases short and J 11 bases short, with 25 bases between. Germline assignment: CDR1 MNHEY and CDR2 SMNVEV (reference sequence). Written as DNA, the CDR3 is TGTGCCAGCAGTCCGACCGGGACTGGGGGTACAATGAAGCAGTTCTTC. Its translation is CASSPTGTGGTMKQFF.

The chain carries TRBV7-9 and TRBJ1-2; D not certain. Trimming cost V 5 bases and J 6 bases, with 13 bases left between them. Germline V CDR1 and CDR2: SEHNR, FQNEAQ (reference sequence). There are 13 residues in the CDR3. CDR3 sequence: CASSHGQSDGYTF. CDR3 in DNA: TGTGCCAGCAGCCATGGGCAGTCTGATGGCTACACCTTC.

This chain joins TRBV23-1 and TRBJ1-1; D call uncertain. TRBV23-1 counts as an open reading frame of uncertain function. The CDR3 length is 19 residues. V dropped 3 bases and J dropped 0 bases, with 23 bases sitting between them. The CDR3 is CASSQIIRTPDPMNTEAFF. In DNA, the CDR3 is TGCGCCAGCAGTCAGATAATTCGAACCCCGGATCCCATGAACACTGAAGCTTTCTTT.

The chain is built from TRBV30 and TRBJ1-1, with D possibly TRBD1 on 5 matching bases. CDR1 is GTSNPN, CDR2 SVGIG, per germline (reference sequence). The ends were cut back, 2 bases at V and 0 bases at J, with 13 bases in the middle. This CDR3 has 15 amino acids. The CDR3 loop is CAWSPGRFLNTEAFF. In DNA, the CDR3 is TGTGCCTGGAGTCCAGGGCGGTTCCTGAACACTGAAGCTTTCTTT. The complete variable domain, with remaining parts taken from reference TRBV30 and TRBJ1-1, reads SQTIHQWPATLVQPVGSPLSLECTVEGTSNPNLYWYRQAAGRGLQLLFYSVGIGQISSEVPQNLSASRPQDRQFILSSKKLLLSDSGFYLCAWSPGRFLNTEAFFGQGTRLTVV.

The V call is TRBV7-9, the J call TRBJ2-7, with D unclear. The CDR3 is 12 amino acids. CDR1 is SEHNR and CDR2 is FQNEAQ in the germline V gene (reference sequence). The germline V and J ends were trimmed by 1 base and 7 bases, with 8 bases remaining between them. CDR3 amino acids: CASSLGALEQYF. Here the CDR3 DNA reads TGTGCCAGCAGCTTAGGTGCCTTAGAGCAGTACTTC.

Written as DNA, the CDR3 is TGCAGCGTTGTCGGGGGGGCTCGGGGCACAGATACGCAGTATTTT. Its protein is CSVVGGARGTDTQYF. The chain carries TRBV29-1 and TRBJ2-3; TRBD2 aligns across 8 bases. CDR3 length: 15 residues. In germline, CDR1 is SQVTM, CDR2 ANQGSEA. Trimming cost V 4 bases and J 1 base; bases outside gene matches: 7.

The chain recombines TRBV5-1 with TRBJ1-2, with a possible D match to TRBD1 (5 bases). CDR1 and CDR2 (germline): SGHRS, YFSETQ. The CDR3 loop spans 14 amino acids. Deletions cut 0 bases from V and 4 bases from J, with 10 bases between. The CDR3 region has the DNA TGCGCCAGCAGCTTGGAGGACATCATCTATGGCTACACCTTC. The encoded protein is CASSLEDIIYGYTF. Variable domain in full (rest from reference TRBV5-1 and TRBJ1-2): KAGVTQTPRYLIKTRGQQVTLSCSPISGHRSVSWYQQTPGQGLQFLFEYFSETQRNKGNFPGRFSGRQFSNSRSEMNVSTLELGDSALYLCASSLEDIIYGYTFGSGTRLTVV.

The chain recombines TRBV29-1 with TRBJ1-1, with TRBD1 identical over 7 bases. The CDR3 has 11 residues. Germline lookup yields CDR1 SQVTM and CDR2 ANQGSEA. V dropped 5 bases and J dropped 6; count of bases not matched to a gene: 3. CDR3 nucleotides: TGCAGCGTTAGAGGGGGCTCTGAAGCTTTCTTT. This sequence encodes CSVRGGSEAFF.

The sample holds one count of this clone. V usage is TRBV15 and J usage is TRBJ2-3; no clear D. The CDR3 has 15 residues. Trimming shortened V by 0 bases and J by 4 bases, and 11 bases separated the two germline ends. Germline CDR1 and CDR2: LNHNV and YYDKDF (reference sequence). The CDR3 sequence: CATSRDERTADTQYF. The CDR3 DNA sequence: TGTGCCACCAGCAGAGATGAGCGAACAGCAGATACGCAGTATTTT.

The chain has TRBV4-1 and TRBJ2-1, with 9 bases that match TRBD2. Per the germline V gene, CDR1 is MGHRA and CDR2 is YSYEKL. The CDR3 contains 16 residues. V lost 3 bases to trimming and J lost 6 bases; unmatched junction nucleotides: 9. The CDR3 here is CASSQVIGTSPNEQFF. CDR3 coding DNA: TGCGCCAGCAGCCAGGTAATAGGGACTAGCCCCAATGAGCAGTTCTTC.

V and J are TRBV5-1 and TRBJ2-7; 9 nucleotides match TRBD1. With 3 bases clipped from V and 1 base from J, the junction kept 2 bases outside the gene matches. Per the germline V gene, CDR1 is SGHRS and CDR2 is YFSETQ. The CDR3 is 14 residues long. The CDR3, as DNA: TGCGCCAGCAGCTCGACAGGGGGTTCCTACGAGCAGTACTTC. Translating gives CASSSTGGSYEQYF.

The chain uses TRBV13 and TRBJ2-7; D possibly matches TRBD1 or TRBD2 (5 bases each). Germline V gene data show CDR1 as PRHDT and CDR2 as FYEKMQ (reference sequence). The length of the CDR3 is 16 residues. Trimming shortened V by 4 bases and J by 2 bases, and 18 bases separated the two germline ends. The CDR3 bases are TGTGCCAGCAGCTCTACCGGGACCCGCCTAACCTACGAGCAGTACTTC. Amino acids: CASSSTGTRLTYEQYF. Combining the CDR3 with reference TRBV13 and TRBJ2-7 gives the whole variable domain AAGVIQSPRHLIKEKRETATLKCYPIPRHDTVYWYQQGPGQDPQFLISFYEKMQSDKGSIPDRFSAQQFSDYHSELNMSSLELGDSALYFCASSSTGTRLTYEQYFGPGTRLTVT.

The V gene is TRBV30, the J gene TRBJ2-1; TRBD2 is a possible D gene (6 bases). CDR1 and CDR2 (germline): GTSNPN, SVGIG (reference sequence). Trimming stripped 3 bases from V and 1 base from J, with 13 bases between. CDR3 size: 15 residues. The CDR3 DNA is TGTGCCTGGAGCGGGAGTCAAAAATCCTACAATGAGCAGTTCTTC. Encoded protein: CAWSGSQKSYNEQFF.